Listed below are T cell receptor beta chains from one sample, sequenced in a study of CD8+ T cells in alopecia areata. The assay was immunoSEQ multiplex PCR, and TCRdb's table has in-frame clones only and misses some. The sample consists of 110,000 or so clones, approximately 59% of them appearing once. The sequenced sample was CD8+ T cells sorted from blood. The receptors were gathered from a human donor in good health. Each CDR3 is given with its conserved first and last residue. D genes are given only for firm matches. Clone size, where shown, is once, few, many, or a class for clones that have expanded.

clone_size	d_call	v_call	j_call	cdr3_length	cdr3_aa	cdr3_nt
few	.	TRBV2	TRBJ2-5	14	CASRMLPAQVTQYF	TGTGCCAGCAGGATGCTACCCGCGCAGGTGACCCAGTACTTC
few	TRBD2	TRBV7-6	TRBJ2-1	12	CASSRGGNEQFF	TGTGCCAGCAGCCGGGGGGGGAATGAGCAGTTCTTC
.	TRBD1	TRBV28	TRBJ1-1	18	CASSPMGTAGQVNTEAFF	TGTGCCAGCAGCCCTATGGGGACAGCGGGGCAGGTAAACACTGAAGCTTTCTTT
.	.	TRBV15	TRBJ2-3	15	CATSRSHGRWGWQYF	TGTGCCACCAGCAGAAGCCATGGCAGGTGGGGGTGGCAGTATTTT
.	.	TRBV27	TRBJ1-6	13	CASSLVSDSPLHF	TGTGCCAGCAGTTTAGTTTCCGATTCACCCCTCCACTTT
few	.	TRBV28	TRBJ2-7	16	CASSLPRLGWRFVQYF	TGTGCCAGCAGTTTACCCCGACTAGGATGGAGGTTTGTGCAGTACTTC
.	TRBD2	TRBV27	TRBJ2-5	15	CASRQTSPGQETQYF	TGTGCCAGCAGGCAGACTAGCCCGGGCCAAGAGACCCAGTACTTC
.	.	TRBV15	TRBJ2-7	14	CATSRSDGRYEQYF	TGTGCCACCAGCAGGTCGGACGGCCGCTACGAGCAGTACTTC
few	.	TRBV30	TRBJ1-5	14	CAWSEGGGNQPQHF	TGTGCCTGGAGTGAAGGAGGCGGCAATCAGCCCCAGCATTTT
.	.	TRBV19	TRBJ1-2	13	CASVEKGSGGYTF	TGTGCCAGTGTCGAGAAGGGGAGTGGCGGCTACACCTTC
few	TRBD2	TRBV5-6	TRBJ2-3	14	CASSLGLGTDTQYF	TGTGCCAGCAGCCTGGGACTAGGAACAGATACGCAGTATTTT
.	.	TRBV29-1	TRBJ1-2	11	CSVPFNYGYTF	TGCAGCGTTCCTTTTAACTATGGCTACACCTTC
few	.	TRBV5-5	TRBJ2-1	13	CASSTGGDNEQFF	TGTGCCAGCAGCACAGGTGGGGACAATGAGCAGTTCTTC
.	TRBD1	TRBV27	TRBJ1-2	15	CASSDTGQANYGYTF	TGTGCCAGCAGTGATACGGGACAGGCTAACTATGGCTACACCTTC
.	.	TRBV4-2	TRBJ2-5	13	CASSPGLEETQYF	TGTGCCAGCAGCCCAGGGTTAGAAGAGACCCAGTACTTC
few	.	TRBV25-1	TRBJ2-2	12	CASTNNTGELFF	TGTGCCAGCACAAATAACACCGGGGAGCTGTTTTTT
.	TRBD1	TRBV15	TRBJ1-2	12	CATSLVRGGYTF	TGTGCCACCAGCCTCGTCAGGGGGGGCTACACCTTC
.	.	TRBV5-1	TRBJ2-1	12	CASSFLAHEQFF	TGCGCCAGCAGTTTTCTAGCGCATGAGCAGTTCTTC
.	TRBD1	TRBV29-1	TRBJ2-7	13	CSVKQGADNEQYF	TGCAGCGTCAAACAGGGGGCTGACAACGAGCAGTACTTC
once	TRBD1	TRBV7-2	TRBJ2-3	15	CASSLPGQRTDTQYF	TGTGCCAGCAGCCTCCCGGGACAGAGAACAGATACGCAGTATTTT
.	.	TRBV19	TRBJ1-1	14	CASSNEDRPYEAFF	TGTGCCAGTAGTAATGAAGACAGGCCCTATGAAGCTTTCTTT
.	TRBD1	TRBV2	TRBJ2-7	12	CASRDRGREQYF	TGTGCCAGCCGGGACAGGGGTAGGGAGCAGTACTTC
.	TRBD2	TRBV18	TRBJ2-1	15	CASSPIGGGAGEQFF	TGTGCCAGCTCACCAATCGGCGGGGGGGCCGGTGAGCAGTTCTTC
.	TRBD2	TRBV13	TRBJ2-7	15	CASSTTSGGAHEQYF	TGTGCCAGCAGCACGACTAGCGGGGGGGCCCACGAGCAGTACTTC
.	.	TRBV19	TRBJ1-2	15	CASSIFPLGDYGYTF	TGTGCCAGTAGTATATTTCCCCTGGGCGATTATGGCTACACCTTC
.	TRBD1	TRBV29-1	TRBJ1-3	16	CSVAGQGQISGNTIYF	TGCAGCGTTGCGGGACAGGGGCAGATCTCTGGAAACACCATATATTTT
few	TRBD1	TRBV19	TRBJ1-2	14	CASSRPGTGKGYTF	TGTGCCAGTAGCAGACCCGGGACAGGGAAAGGCTACACCTTC
few	.	TRBV7-2	TRBJ2-7	13	CASSLSTEYEQYF	TGTGCCAGCAGCCTCTCGACAGAGTACGAGCAGTACTTC
.	TRBD1	TRBV11-2	TRBJ2-3	12	CASSGDRAAQYF	TGTGCCAGCAGCGGCGACAGGGCGGCGCAGTATTTT
.	.	TRBV9	TRBJ2-1	15	CASSVAGTGYNEQFF	TGTGCCAGCAGCGTAGCCGGGACGGGCTACAATGAGCAGTTCTTC
.	.	TRBV29-1	TRBJ2-3	12	CSGRNPPDTQYF	TGCAGCGGGCGGAATCCGCCAGATACGCAGTATTTT
.	.	TRBV10-3	TRBJ1-2	13	CAISRDGHYGYTF	TGTGCCATCAGCAGGGATGGTCACTATGGCTACACCTTC
.	.	TRBV7-8	TRBJ1-5	19	CASSFPVAFGWDSNQPQHF	TGTGCCAGCAGCTTTCCGGTTGCCTTTGGGTGGGATAGCAATCAGCCCCAGCATTTT
.	.	TRBV27	TRBJ2-7	13	CASSSGSSYEQYF	TGTGCCAGCAGTTCGGGGTCCTCCTACGAGCAGTACTTC
.	.	TRBV9	TRBJ1-3	15	CASSVDLNARNTIYF	TGTGCCAGCAGCGTAGATCTAAATGCCCGAAACACCATATATTTT